This T cell receptor (beta chain) stems from a study of blood T cell repertoires in COVID-19. Study-wide context: Both acute and convalescent COVID-19 samples were obtained from the United States, Italy and Spain. PBMCs, B-cell-depleted T cells, or T cells were the source of the cDNA or gDNA that made up the material.

Clones were sequenced by immunoSEQ multiplex PCR, and TCRdb holds only the in-frame ones, with some missing. There are approximately 250,000 clones in the sample; 88% occur only once, and over 3% lies in the top ten. Trimming left V 3 bases short and J 4 bases short, with 12 bases between. Per the germline V gene, CDR1 is KGHSH and CDR2 is LQKENI. The CDR3 covers 15 residues. Residents of over 20 US areas, aged about 18 to 89 years, made up the participants. People in the exposed group encountered a COVID-19 case within 2 weeks before entering the study. The sample taken for sequencing was PBMCs or T cells enriched from blood (not recorded which). This clonotype was sampled from a woman in her forties who had been exposed to COVID-19. The chain has TRBV18 and TRBJ2-2, with D possibly matching TRBD1 (6 bases). The CDR3 DNA reads TGTGCCAGCTCACCGCAGGGGCCCCGCACCGGGGAGCTGTTTTTT. Protein: CASSPQGPRTGELFF.